A single sample is the source of the 28 T cell receptor beta chains below, sequenced in a study of blood T cell repertoires in COVID-19. Sequencing was performed with immunoSEQ multiplex PCR; in TCRdb, only in-frame clones are kept and a portion is missing. Among roughly 49,000 clones listed, more than 90% were seen once. The sequenced material came from peripheral blood. Receptors originate from an elderly woman with acute or convalescent COVID-19.

This chain connects TRBV3-1 (or the pseudogene TRBV3-2) to TRBJ2-1; D gene uncertain. The CDR3 spans 13 residues. Germline V gene sequence: CDR1 LGHDT, CDR2 YNNKEL (reference sequence). V gave up 1 base and J gave up 2 bases, with 3 bases separating them. CDR3 sequence: CASSQAAYNEQFF. The CDR3 nucleotides read TGTGCCAGCAGCCAAGCTGCCTACAATGAGCAGTTCTTC.

The genes are TRBV30 and TRBJ2-3; 15 nucleotides line up with TRBD2. The CDR3 consists of 18 residues. Germline values: CDR1 GTSNPN, CDR2 SVGIG (reference sequence). Trimming at V came to 3 bases and at J to 1 base, leaving 8 bases not matched to a gene. CDR3 bases: TGTGCCTGGAGCCCAGGACTAGCGGGAGGGCCTGGCACAGATACGCAGTATTTT. Translating it yields CAWSPGLAGGPGTDTQYF.

The V call is TRBV7-3, the J call TRBJ2-3; the match to TRBD1 covers 10 bases. After removal of 4 bases from V and 4 bases from J, the junction contained 2 bases not matched to a gene. The CDR3 sequence is 14 residues long. Germline values: CDR1 SGHTA, CDR2 FQGTGA. The CDR3 reads CASSWTGGSDTQYF. CDR3 sequence (DNA): TGTGCCAGCAGCTGGACAGGGGGATCAGATACGCAGTATTTT.

The chain joins TRBV11-3 to TRBJ1-1; D is possibly TRBD1 (6 bases). The CDR3 contains 15 residues. Germline V CDR1 and CDR2: SGHNT, YENEEA. V lost 4 bases, J lost 3 bases, and 15 bases lay in between. The DNA of the CDR3 is TGTGCCAGCAGCTGGGGGCAGGGGCGGGACACTGAAGCTTTCTTT. Amino acid sequence: CASSWGQGRDTEAFF.

The genes are TRBV6-2 or TRBV6-3 and TRBJ2-1, with D unresolved. The CDR3 spans 13 residues. The germline V gene encodes CDR1 MNHEY and CDR2 SVGEGT. V gave up 4 bases and J gave up 3 bases, with 7 bases separating them. The CDR3 coding sequence is TGTGCCAGCAGTTTACAAGACTACAATGAGCAGTTCTTC. It translates to CASSLQDYNEQFF.

This clone was seen more than once but under ten times. The J gene is TRBJ1-4, the V gene TRBV27; TRBD1 agrees at 8 bases. The germline gives CDR1 MNHEY, CDR2 SMNVEV (reference sequence). This CDR3 comprises 17 residues. Trimming at V came to 5 bases and at J to 3 bases, leaving 11 bases not matched to a gene. The CDR3 spells CASSDWTGQRANEKLFF. CDR3 nucleotide sequence: TGTGCCAGCAGTGACTGGACAGGGCAGAGGGCTAATGAAAAACTGTTTTTT.

In this sample, this clone turned up a few times. The J gene is TRBJ1-6, the V gene TRBV7-9; possible D gene TRBD1, 5 bases. From germline, CDR1 is SEHNR and CDR2 FQNEAQ (reference sequence). Trimming cost V 1 base and J 5 bases, with 12 bases left between them. The CDR3 extends over 16 amino acids. The CDR3 coding sequence is TGTGCCAGCAGCTTAGGGTGGGGCGCCCATAATTCACCCCTCCACTTT. This gives the protein CASSLGWGAHNSPLHF.

The chain links TRBV2 to TRBJ1-4; 7 nucleotides agree with TRBD1. Germline V lookup: CDR1 SNHLY, CDR2 FYNNEI. The CDR3 consists of 14 residues. Germline trimming cut 7 bases from V and 12 bases from J; bases unmatched to any gene: 14. This CDR3 is CASTDDRVGGELFF. DNA of the CDR3: TGTGCCAGCACTGATGACAGGGTCGGCGGTGAACTGTTTTTT.

The V and J genes are TRBV15 and TRBJ1-2, with 8 bases aligning to TRBD1. This CDR3 comprises 16 residues. J lost 0 bases, V lost 4 bases, and 7 bases had no gene match. CDR1 and CDR2 (germline): LNHNV, YYDKDF (reference sequence). This CDR3 reads CATSKTGGTTNYGYTF. CDR3 in DNA: TGTGCCACCAGCAAAACAGGGGGGACTACTAACTATGGCTACACCTTC.

The chain uses TRBV20-1 and TRBJ2-3; TRBD2 aligns across 10 bases. Germline CDR1 is DFQATT and CDR2 is SNEGSKA (reference sequence). The CDR3 contains 17 residues. V lost 3 bases, J lost 4 bases, and 13 bases stayed unmatched. This CDR3 is CSASRLAGLTWSDTQYF. In nucleotides, the CDR3 is TGCAGTGCTAGTCGACTAGCGGGTCTAACTTGGTCAGATACGCAGTATTTT.

The chain carries TRBV3-1 (or the pseudogene TRBV3-2) and TRBJ2-7; TRBD2 might be the D (6 bases). The ends were cut back, 0 bases at V and 13 bases at J, with 16 bases in the middle. The CDR3 runs 13 residues. CDR1 LGHDT and CDR2 YNNKEL come from the germline V gene (reference sequence). CDR3 protein: CASSQETLARLYF. CDR3 nucleotide sequence: TGTGCCAGCAGCCAAGAGACGCTAGCGAGATTATACTTC.

The CDR3 protein is CASSLGAGGNNEQFF. The CDR3 nucleotides read TGTGCCAGCAGCTTAGGTGCGGGAGGGAACAATGAGCAGTTCTTC. J is TRBJ2-1 and V is TRBV7-6, with 9 bases aligning to TRBD2. Germline loops: CDR1 SGHVS, CDR2 FNYEAQ. The CDR3 sequence is 15 residues long. Trimming took 1 base from V and 5 from J; bases not matched to a gene: 3.

This sequence joins TRBV19 and TRBJ1-1, with TRBD1 identical over 8 bases. This CDR3 has 16 amino acids. The V segment lost 3 bases and the J segment 0 bases; nucleotides outside the gene matches: 6. CDR1 is LNHDA, CDR2 SQIVND, per germline (reference sequence). The chain's CDR3 is CASSMSAGGLNTEAFF. Here the CDR3 DNA reads TGTGCCAGTAGTATGTCGGCAGGGGGCTTGAACACTGAAGCTTTCTTT.

V and J are TRBV24-1 and TRBJ1-2; 8 positions match TRBD1. Looked up from germline, CDR1 is KGHDR and CDR2 is SFDVKD. The CDR3 runs to 13 residues. V shed 7 bases, J shed 3 bases, and the junction held 3 bases outside the gene matches. The CDR3 reads CATRGGQDYGYTF. DNA for the CDR3: TGTGCCACCAGGGGGGGACAGGACTATGGCTACACCTTC.

The chain carries TRBV19 and TRBJ1-5; no firm D call. Trimming cost V 2 bases and J 4 bases, with 6 bases left between them. CDR1 and CDR2 from the germline V gene are LNHDA and SQIVND (reference sequence). The CDR3 is 13 residues long. CDR3 in DNA: TGTGCCAGTAGTATACGCGTAAATCAGCCCCAGCATTTT. It translates to CASSIRVNQPQHF.

The V call is TRBV19, the J call TRBJ2-2; D might be TRBD1 (5 bases). Germline-derived CDR1 and CDR2 are LNHDA and SQIVND (reference sequence). CDR3 length equals 16 residues. V was trimmed by 3 bases and J by 0 bases, leaving 11 bases between them. For the CDR3, the DNA is TGTGCCAGTAGTATTCTGCAGGGCTCGAACACCGGGGAGCTGTTTTTT. Translating gives CASSILQGSNTGELFF.

The chain combines TRBV5-1 with TRBJ2-2, with unresolved D. The V end lost 0 bases, the J end lost 0 bases, and 6 bases lay between the germline ends. CDR3 length: 15 amino acids. Germline loops: CDR1 SGHRS, CDR2 YFSETQ. The CDR3 nucleotides read TGCGCCAGCAGCTTGGAGCAGGCGAACACCGGGGAGCTGTTTTTT. Amino acid sequence: CASSLEQANTGELFF. Full variable domain (remainder filled in from reference TRBV5-1 and TRBJ2-2): KAGVTQTPRYLIKTRGQQVTLSCSPISGHRSVSWYQQTPGQGLQFLFEYFSETQRNKGNFPGRFSGRQFSNSRSEMNVSTLELGDSALYLCASSLEQANTGELFFGEGSRLTVL.

The chain links TRBV11-3 to TRBJ2-7; D gene uncertain. With 8 bases removed from V and 12 bases from J, the gap between germline ends came to 23 bases. The CDR3 covers 13 residues. The germline CDR1 and CDR2 sequences are SGHNT and YENEEA. Written as DNA, the CDR3 is TGTGCCAGCCGCCGAATGGAAGGAGCTCCTACGTACTTC. Translation: CASRRMEGAPTYF.

V is TRBV6-1 and J is TRBJ1-2; 10 bases map to TRBD1. V trimming: 0 bases; J trimming: 3 bases; junction bases outside the gene matches: 4. The CDR3 covers 16 residues. Germline CDR1 and CDR2: MNHNS and SASEGT. CDR3 coding DNA: TGTGCCAGCAGTGAAGCTGGGACAGGGGACGACTATGGCTACACCTTC. It yields the protein CASSEAGTGDDYGYTF.

This chain joins TRBV18 and TRBJ2-1, with TRBD1 matching 9 bases. The CDR3 spans 16 residues. Germline assignment: CDR1 KGHSH and CDR2 LQKENI. V was pared by 1 base and J by 8 bases, with 9 bases of the junction left unmatched. The CDR3 region has the DNA TGTGCCAGCTCACCACGTTCGGGACAGGGTCCCCATGAGCAGTTCTTC. Protein: CASSPRSGQGPHEQFF.

The DNA of the CDR3 is TGTGCCAGCAGCGTGGCCCGGACAGGAGCTTATAGCAATCAGCCCCAGCATTTT. Its translation is CASSVARTGAYSNQPQHF. This chain joins TRBV5-8 and TRBJ1-5; TRBD1 agrees at 7 bases. The germline V gene has CDR1 SGHTS and CDR2 YDEGEE. The CDR3 loop spans 18 amino acids. The V segment lost 4 bases and the J segment 0 bases; nucleotides outside the gene matches: 13. Complete variable domain (other parts from reference TRBV5-8 and TRBJ1-5): EAGVTQSPTHLIKTRGQQATLRCSPISGHTSVYWYQQALGLGLQFLLWYDEGEERNRGNFPPRFSGRQFPNYSSELNVNALELEDSALYLCASSVARTGAYSNQPQHFGDGTRLSIL.

The chain couples TRBV5-1 to TRBJ2-1; TRBD2 agrees at 9 bases. The germline V gene has CDR1 SGHRS and CDR2 YFSETQ. The CDR3 totals 14 residues. The V gene end was trimmed by 3 bases and the J gene end by 7 bases; junction bases not matched to a gene: 5. CDR3 coding DNA: TGCGCCAGCAGCTCAGGACTAGCGTCTAATGAGCAGTTCTTC. It translates to CASSSGLASNEQFF.

The chain is built from TRBV2 and TRBJ1-2; D ambiguous. Germline CDR1 and CDR2: SNHLY and FYNNEI. CDR3 length: 14 amino acids. V shed 3 bases and J shed 2 bases, with 10 bases lying between them. Here the CDR3 reads CASSEGGNNYGYTF. CDR3 nucleotide sequence: TGTGCCAGCAGTGAGGGAGGGAACAACTATGGCTACACCTTC.

The chain employs TRBV6-1 and TRBJ1-2, with 9 bases aligning to TRBD1. Germline CDR1 and CDR2: MNHNS and SASEGT. The CDR3 totals 16 residues. After removal of 1 base from V and 8 bases from J, the junction contained 11 bases not matched to a gene. The CDR3 DNA sequence: TGTGCCAGCAGTGAAGGGGGCCCGGGACAGGGCGCGGGCTACACCTTC. Encoded protein: CASSEGGPGQGAGYTF.

CDR3 nucleotide sequence: TGTGCCAGCAGTTATAGGGGAATTGGGGCCAACGTCCTGACTTTC. Its protein is CASSYRGIGANVLTF. V and J are TRBV6-5 and TRBJ2-6, with a tentative D call TRBD1 (5 bases). Germline loops: CDR1 MNHEY, CDR2 SVGAGI. Trimming took off 3 bases at V and 3 bases at J, with 9 bases between the two ends. The CDR3 length is 15 residues.

The rearrangement joins TRBV19 to TRBJ2-6; maybe TRBD1 (5 bases). This CDR3 is 14 amino acids long. The V gene lost 5 bases and the J gene lost 1 base, with 6 bases spanning the gap. In germline, CDR1 is LNHDA, CDR2 SQIVND (reference sequence). The DNA of the CDR3 is TGTGCCAGTAGTCCAGGGTCTGGGGCCAACGTCCTGACTTTC. This encodes CASSPGSGANVLTF.

This clone was counted once. J is TRBJ2-5 and V is TRBV5-1, with D possibly TRBD2 on 5 matching bases. CDR3 length: 15 amino acids. Trimming removed 4 bases from V and 5 bases from J, with 18 bases in between. Germline lookup yields CDR1 SGHRS and CDR2 YFSETQ. CDR3 residues: CASSLASRGVETQYF. As DNA, the CDR3 is TGCGCCAGCAGCCTGGCATCCCGGGGAGTGGAGACCCAGTACTTC. The full variable domain, its missing parts supplied by reference TRBV5-1 and TRBJ2-5, is KAGVTQTPRYLIKTRGQQVTLSCSPISGHRSVSWYQQTPGQGLQFLFEYFSETQRNKGNFPGRFSGRQFSNSRSEMNVSTLELGDSALYLCASSLASRGVETQYFGPGTRLLVL.

The chain combines TRBV5-4 with TRBJ1-1; D is possibly TRBD1 (5 bases). The CDR3 is 14 amino acids. V dropped 4 bases and J dropped 0 bases, with 10 bases sitting between them. CDR1 is SGHNT and CDR2 is YYREEE in the germline V gene (reference sequence). CDR3 nucleotide sequence: TGTGCCAGCAGCCCCCAGGGATTGAACACTGAAGCTTTCTTT. This translates into CASSPQGLNTEAFF.